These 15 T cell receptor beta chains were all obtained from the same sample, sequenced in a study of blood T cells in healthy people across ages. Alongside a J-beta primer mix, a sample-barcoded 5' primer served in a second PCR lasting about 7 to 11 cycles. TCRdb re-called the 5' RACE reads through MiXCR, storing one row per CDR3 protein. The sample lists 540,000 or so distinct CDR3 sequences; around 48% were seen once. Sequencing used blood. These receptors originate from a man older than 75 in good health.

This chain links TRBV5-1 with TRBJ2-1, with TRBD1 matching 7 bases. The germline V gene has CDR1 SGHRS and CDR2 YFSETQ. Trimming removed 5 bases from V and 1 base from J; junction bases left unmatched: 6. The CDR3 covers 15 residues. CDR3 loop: CASSRTGDSYNEQFF. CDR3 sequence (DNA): TGCGCCAGCAGTCGAACAGGGGATTCCTACAATGAGCAGTTCTTC.

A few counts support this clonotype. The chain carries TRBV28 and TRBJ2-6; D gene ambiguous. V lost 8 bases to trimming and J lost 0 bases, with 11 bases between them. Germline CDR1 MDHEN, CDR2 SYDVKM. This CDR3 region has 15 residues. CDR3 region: CASSPSGSGANVLTF. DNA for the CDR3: TGTGCCAGCTCACCGTCGGGCTCTGGGGCCAACGTCCTGACTTTC.

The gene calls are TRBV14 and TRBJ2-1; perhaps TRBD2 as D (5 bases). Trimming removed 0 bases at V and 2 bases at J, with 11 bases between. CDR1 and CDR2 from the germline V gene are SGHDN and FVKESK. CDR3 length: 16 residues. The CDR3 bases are TGTGCCAGCAGCCAAGATCGTGGGAGACCCTACAATGAGCAGTTCTTC. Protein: CASSQDRGRPYNEQFF.

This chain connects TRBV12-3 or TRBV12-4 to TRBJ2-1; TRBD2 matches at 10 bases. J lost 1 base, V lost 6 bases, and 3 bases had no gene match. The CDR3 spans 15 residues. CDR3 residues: CASRQLAGSYNEQFF. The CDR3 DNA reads TGTGCCAGCAGACAACTAGCGGGATCCTACAATGAGCAGTTCTTC.

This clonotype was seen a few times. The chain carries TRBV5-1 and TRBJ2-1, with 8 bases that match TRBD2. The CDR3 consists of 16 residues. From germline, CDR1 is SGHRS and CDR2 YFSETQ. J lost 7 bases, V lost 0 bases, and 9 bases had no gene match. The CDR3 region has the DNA TGCGCCAGCAGCTTGGTGGGCGGGGGGCAAGTAAATGAGCAGTTCTTC. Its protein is CASSLVGGGQVNEQFF.

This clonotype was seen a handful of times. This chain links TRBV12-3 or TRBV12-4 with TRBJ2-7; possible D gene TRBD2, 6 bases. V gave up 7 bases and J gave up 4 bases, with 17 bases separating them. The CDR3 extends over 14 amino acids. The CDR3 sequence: CASTPGTPLYEQYF. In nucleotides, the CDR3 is TGTGCCAGCACCCCGGGGACTCCGTTGTACGAGCAGTACTTC.

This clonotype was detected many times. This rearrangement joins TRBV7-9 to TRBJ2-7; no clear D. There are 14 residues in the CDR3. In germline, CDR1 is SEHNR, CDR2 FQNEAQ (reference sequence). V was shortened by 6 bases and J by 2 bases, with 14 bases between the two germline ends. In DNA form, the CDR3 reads TGTGCCAGCAGTCCTGCTCCAAGGGCCTACGAGCAGTACTTC. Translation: CASSPAPRAYEQYF. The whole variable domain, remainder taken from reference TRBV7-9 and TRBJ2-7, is DTGVSQNPRHKITKRGQNVTFRCDPISEHNRLYWYRQTLGQGPEFLTYFQNEAQLEKSRLLSDRFSAERPKGSFSTLEIQRTEQGDSAMYLCASSPAPRAYEQYFGPGTRLTVT.

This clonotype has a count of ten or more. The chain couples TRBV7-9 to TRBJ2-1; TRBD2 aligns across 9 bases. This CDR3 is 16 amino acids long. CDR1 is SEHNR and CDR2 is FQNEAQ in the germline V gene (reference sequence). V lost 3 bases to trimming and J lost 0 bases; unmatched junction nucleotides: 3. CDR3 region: CASSLRLAASYNEQFF. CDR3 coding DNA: TGTGCCAGCAGCTTGAGACTAGCGGCCTCCTACAATGAGCAGTTCTTC.

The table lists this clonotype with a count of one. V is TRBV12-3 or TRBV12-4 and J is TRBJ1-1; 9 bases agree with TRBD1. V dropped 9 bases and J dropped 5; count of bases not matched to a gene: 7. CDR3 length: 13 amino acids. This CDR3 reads CASLGQGNTEAFF. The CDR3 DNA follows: TGTGCCAGTCTTGGACAGGGGAATACTGAAGCTTTCTTT.

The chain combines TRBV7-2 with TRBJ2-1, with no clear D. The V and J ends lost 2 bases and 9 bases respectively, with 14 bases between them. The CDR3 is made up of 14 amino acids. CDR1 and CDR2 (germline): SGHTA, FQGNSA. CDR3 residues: CASSLFYSLLEQFF. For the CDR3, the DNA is TGTGCCAGCAGCTTATTCTACAGCCTCCTTGAGCAGTTCTTC.

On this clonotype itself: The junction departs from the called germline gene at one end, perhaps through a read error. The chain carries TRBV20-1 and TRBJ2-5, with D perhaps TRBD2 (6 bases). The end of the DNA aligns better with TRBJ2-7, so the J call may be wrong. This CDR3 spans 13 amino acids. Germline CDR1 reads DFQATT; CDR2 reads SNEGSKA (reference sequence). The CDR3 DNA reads TGCAGTACTAGACGGGGACTTCTCTACGAGCAGTACTTC. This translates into CSTRRGLLYEQYF.

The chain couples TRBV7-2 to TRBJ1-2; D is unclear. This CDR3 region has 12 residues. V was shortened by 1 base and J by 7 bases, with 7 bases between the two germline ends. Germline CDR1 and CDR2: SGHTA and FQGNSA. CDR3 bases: TGTGCCAGCAGCTTAGGGGCCTCTGGCTACACCTTC. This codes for CASSLGASGYTF.

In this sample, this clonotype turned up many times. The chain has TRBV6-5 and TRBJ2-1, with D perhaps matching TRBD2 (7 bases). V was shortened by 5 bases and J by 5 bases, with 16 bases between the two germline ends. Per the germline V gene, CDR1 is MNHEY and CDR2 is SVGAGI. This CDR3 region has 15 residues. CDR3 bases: TGTGCCAGCAGTCGTCGGGGGGCAACTCACAATGAGCAGTTCTTC. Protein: CASSRRGATHNEQFF.

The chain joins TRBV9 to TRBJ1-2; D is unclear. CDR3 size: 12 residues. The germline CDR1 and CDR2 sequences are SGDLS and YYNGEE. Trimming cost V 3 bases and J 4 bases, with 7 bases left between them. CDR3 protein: CASSGRAYGYTF. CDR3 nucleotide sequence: TGTGCCAGCAGCGGCCGGGCCTATGGCTACACCTTC.

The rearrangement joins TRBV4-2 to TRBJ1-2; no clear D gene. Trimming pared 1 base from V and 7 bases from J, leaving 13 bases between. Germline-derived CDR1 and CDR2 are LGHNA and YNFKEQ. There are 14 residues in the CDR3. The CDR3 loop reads CASSQGFEGGGYTF. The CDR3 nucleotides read TGTGCCAGCAGCCAAGGATTCGAGGGTGGTGGCTACACCTTC.